Here is one TCR beta chain with its context. The data were taken from a study of blood T cell repertoires in COVID-19. The junction had 4 bases not matched to a gene; V was cut back by 1 base and J by 1 base. Looked up from germline, CDR1 is SGHDT and CDR2 is YYEEEE. The CDR3 sequence is 15 residues long. This table comes from immunoSEQ multiplex PCR, and its TCRdb copy is limited to in-frame clones, with some not included. Of almost 250,000 clones listed, approximately 85% are singletons. This sequence was found in a woman between 50 and 59 years old with acute COVID-19. The V call is TRBV5-6, the J call TRBJ1-1; the match to TRBD1 covers 7 bases. Sequencing was performed on PBMCs or T cells enriched from blood (not recorded which). The CDR3 sequence: CASSLMQGGNTEAFF. In nucleotides, the CDR3 is TGTGCCAGCAGCTTGATGCAGGGGGGGAACACTGAAGCTTTCTTT.